The 29 T cell receptor beta chains reported below all come from one sample, sequenced in a study of T-cell reconstitution after alpha-beta-depleted transplantation in children. A library of TCRbeta sequences, prepared with unique molecular identifiers, was generated. TCRdb reanalysed the PCR reads using MiXCR and keeps one entry per CDR3 protein. The sample lists more than 75,000 distinct CDR3 sequences, 20% to 25% occurring once. Here the sequenced sample was PBMCs, taken before TCRalphabeta/CD19-depleted stem cell transplant. All receptors come from a boy between 2 and 10 years old with acute lymphoblastic leukemia, due to receive a stem cell transplant.

This clonotype was observed a handful of times. V is TRBV7-8 and J is TRBJ1-1; D is ambiguous. Trimming pared 1 base from V and 10 bases from J, leaving 13 bases between. This CDR3 has 13 amino acids. The germline V gene has CDR1 SGHVS and CDR2 FQNEAQ. The CDR3: CASSLGPRFVAFF. The CDR3 region has the DNA TGTGCCAGCAGCTTAGGGCCCAGGTTTGTAGCTTTCTTT.

The V gene is TRBV7-3, the J gene TRBJ2-7, with 8 bases aligning to TRBD2. CDR3 size: 14 residues. V lost 2 bases, J lost 5 bases, and 5 bases stayed unmatched. Germline values: CDR1 SGHTA, CDR2 FQGTGA. CDR3 sequence reads: CASSLYGGRNEQYF. The CDR3 nucleotides are TGTGCCAGCAGCTTATACGGCGGGAGGAACGAGCAGTACTTC. The full variable domain, completed using reference TRBV7-3 and TRBJ2-7, is GAGVSQTPSNKVTEKGKYVELRCDPISGHTALYWYRQSLGQGPEFLIYFQGTGAADDSGLPNDRFFAVRPEGSVSTLKIQRTERGDSAVYLCASSLYGGRNEQYFGPGTRLTVT.

The V call is TRBV12-3 or TRBV12-4, the J call TRBJ1-4, with a tentative D call TRBD1 (6 bases). This CDR3 has 14 amino acids. Trimming cost V 6 bases and J 7 bases, with 15 bases left between them. In nucleotides, the CDR3 is TGTGCCAGCAGACCCCAGGGGTTGGGTGAAAAACTGTTTTTT. Amino acid sequence: CASRPQGLGEKLFF.

The chain carries TRBV20-1 and TRBJ2-7, with D hard to call. Trimming cost V 2 bases and J 4 bases, with 18 bases left between them. Germline CDR1 DFQATT, CDR2 SNEGSKA (reference sequence). CDR3 length equals 15 residues. CDR3 bases: TGCAGTGCTAGACAAGTGCCTACCAAGCTATACGAGCAGTACTTC. This sequence encodes CSARQVPTKLYEQYF.

Many counts were recorded for this clonotype. The genes are TRBV10-3 and TRBJ2-3, with D possibly TRBD1 on 6 matching bases. The CDR3 consists of 13 residues. Germline-derived CDR1 and CDR2 are ENHRY and SYGVKD. V lost 7 bases and J lost 6, with 14 bases in between. CDR3 residues: CAINGQRGDTQYF. The CDR3 DNA is TGTGCCATCAATGGACAGCGTGGGGATACGCAGTATTTT.

The chain is built from TRBV12-5 and TRBJ1-1, with TRBD1 matching over 9 bases. CDR3 length: 13 amino acids. Germline V gene lookup returns CDR1 LGHNT and CDR2 FRNRAP. V lost 6 bases and J lost 3; bases outside the gene matches: 2. The CDR3 region has the DNA TGTGCTAGTGGCCGGGACAGGGACACTGAAGCTTTCTTT. Its translation: CASGRDRDTEAFF.

The V gene is TRBV29-1, the J gene TRBJ2-1, with a weak D call TRBD1 (6 bases). This CDR3 comprises 15 residues. Germline-derived CDR1 and CDR2 are SQVTM and ANQGSEA. Trimming took 7 bases from V and 10 from J, leaving 26 bases between them. CDR3 sequence reads: CSGGGTGPNRGEQFF. The CDR3 DNA sequence: TGCAGCGGGGGCGGAACAGGGCCAAACCGAGGGGAGCAGTTCTTC.

This clonotype was recorded a few times. The chain recombines TRBV6-2 or TRBV6-3 with TRBJ2-1, with D perhaps being TRBD1 or TRBD2 (10 bases each). Trimming removed 5 bases at V and 9 bases at J, with 35 bases between. CDR3 length equals 20 residues. Germline CDR1 is MNHEY and CDR2 is SVGEGT. CDR3 region: CASSPGTGVGASGRVSEQFF. The CDR3 DNA sequence: TGTGCCAGCAGTCCCGGGACAGGGGTAGGGGCTAGCGGGAGAGTGAGTGAGCAGTTCTTC.

The V gene is TRBV12-3 or TRBV12-4, the J gene TRBJ1-1; D not certain. The V end lost 3 bases, the J end lost 1 base, and 6 bases lay between the germline ends. The CDR3 is made up of 13 amino acids. The DNA of the CDR3 is TGTGCCAGCAGTTTCGGAGGGAACACTGAAGCTTTCTTT. Encoded protein: CASSFGGNTEAFF.

This clonotype was found many times. The chain uses TRBV27 and TRBJ2-7; 11 positions match TRBD2. CDR1 and CDR2 from the germline V gene are MNHEY and SMNVEV (reference sequence). Trimming cost V 5 bases and J 3 bases; bases outside gene matches: 3. This CDR3 spans 14 amino acids. The CDR3 sequence: CASSLTSGIYEQYF. The CDR3 DNA sequence: TGTGCCAGCAGTCTGACTAGCGGGATCTACGAGCAGTACTTC.

This chain uses TRBV20-1 with TRBJ2-3, with D maybe TRBD1 (6 bases). Trimming removed 6 bases at V and 4 bases at J, with 17 bases between. This CDR3 has 14 amino acids. Per germline, CDR1 DFQATT and CDR2 SNEGSKA (reference sequence). This CDR3 reads CSARMQGSADTQYF. The CDR3 DNA is TGCAGTGCAAGGATGCAGGGGTCGGCAGATACGCAGTATTTT.

This clonotype showed up just a few times. V gene TRBV4-1 combines with J gene TRBJ2-2; TRBD2 might be the D (6 bases). The V gene's germline CDR1 is MGHRA and CDR2 YSYEKL. The CDR3 runs 18 residues. V was trimmed by 4 bases and J by 8 bases, leaving 26 bases between them. The CDR3 is CASSPLPEGPLGAGELFF. Here the CDR3 DNA reads TGCGCCAGCAGCCCCCTGCCGGAGGGGCCACTAGGGGCTGGGGAGCTGTTTTTT.

This clonotype was detected ten times or more. The chain employs TRBV12-3 or TRBV12-4 and TRBJ1-1; no clear D. The CDR3 runs 14 residues. V shed 5 bases and J shed 8 bases, with 18 bases lying between them. The CDR3 is CASSLSGPSLEAFF. In DNA, the CDR3 is TGTGCCAGCAGTCTTTCCGGACCTTCCCTGGAAGCTTTCTTT.

This clonotype was counted only a few times. The genes are TRBV11-2 and TRBJ1-6, with D unclear. This CDR3 region has 15 residues. Between the trimmed V and J ends, which lost 3 bases and 5 bases, there was a span of 11 bases. Germline V lookup: CDR1 SGHAT, CDR2 FQNNGV. The chain's CDR3 is CASSLGGQNNSPLHF. CDR3 DNA sequence: TGTGCCAGCAGCTTGGGAGGCCAGAATAATTCACCCCTCCACTTT.

This clonotype has more than one count but fewer than ten. The rearrangement joins TRBV28 to TRBJ2-3; TRBD1 matches 8 bases. CDR3 length: 14 amino acids. Germline loops: CDR1 MDHEN, CDR2 SYDVKM. With V trimmed by 6 bases and J by 4 bases, 6 bases remained unmatched. CDR3 sequence reads: CASRDRGYADTQYF. The CDR3 nucleotides are TGTGCCAGCAGAGACAGGGGTTACGCAGATACGCAGTATTTT. The variable domain in full, completed from reference TRBV28 and TRBJ2-3, reads DVKVTQSSRYLVKRTGEKVFLECVQDMDHENMFWYRQDPGLGLRLIYFSYDVKMKEKGDIPEGYSVSREKKERFSLILESASTNQTSMYLCASRDRGYADTQYFGPGTRLTVL.

The table lists this clonotype with many counts. The chain recombines TRBV20-1 with TRBJ1-1, with no clear D. The CDR3 spans 13 residues. From germline, CDR1 is DFQATT and CDR2 SNEGSKA (reference sequence). Trimming pared 5 bases from V and 3 bases from J, leaving 13 bases between. The CDR3 nucleotides read TGCAGTGCTCCTAGGGCTCCAGACACTGAAGCTTTCTTT. Protein sequence: CSAPRAPDTEAFF.

This clonotype was picked up a small number of times. This rearrangement joins TRBV10-3 to TRBJ2-6, with 11 bases matching TRBD1. The germline CDR1 and CDR2 sequences are ENHRY and SYGVKD. The CDR3 runs to 15 residues. The V and J ends lost 10 bases and 2 bases, in that order; junction bases with no gene match: 4. The CDR3 protein is CATGQGAAGANVLTF. The CDR3 nucleotides are TGTGCCACCGGACAGGGGGCGGCTGGGGCCAACGTCCTGACTTTC.

In its sample, this clonotype was seen many times. The chain links TRBV4-1 to TRBJ2-6; D is uncertain. Trimming stripped 1 base from V and 2 bases from J, with 6 bases between. This CDR3 has 15 amino acids. Germline CDR1 is MGHRA and CDR2 is YSYEKL. CDR3 residues: CASSQVGTGANVLTF. The CDR3 bases are TGCGCCAGCAGCCAAGTAGGGACTGGGGCCAACGTCCTGACTTTC.

This clonotype was observed a handful of times. The chain employs TRBV12-3 or TRBV12-4 and TRBJ1-5, with D possibly being TRBD1 (6 bases). Trimming took 2 bases from V and 2 from J, leaving 10 bases between them. This CDR3 contains 15 residues. DNA for the CDR3: TGTGCCAGCAGTTTATCAGGGGTTGGCAATCAGCCCCAGCATTTT. Protein: CASSLSGVGNQPQHF.

The J gene is TRBJ1-2, the V gene TRBV5-4; 10 positions match TRBD1. This CDR3 contains 15 residues. Germline V gives CDR1 SGHNT, CDR2 YYREEE (reference sequence). J gave up 3 bases and V 4 bases, and 6 bases lay outside the gene matches. CDR3 coding DNA: TGTGCCAGCAGCCCCGACAGGGGGCTGGACTATGGCTACACCTTC. This sequence encodes CASSPDRGLDYGYTF.

The chain couples TRBV20-1 to TRBJ2-1; 10 nucleotides match TRBD2. CDR1 DFQATT and CDR2 SNEGSKA come from the germline V gene (reference sequence). Trimming at V came to 6 bases and at J to 0 bases, leaving 11 bases not matched to a gene. The CDR3 loop spans 17 amino acids. CDR3 nucleotide sequence: TGCAGTGCGACAGGACTAGCGGAGGGGAGCTCCTACAATGAGCAGTTCTTC. It codes for CSATGLAEGSSYNEQFF.

This clonotype showed up just a few times. V usage is TRBV3-1 and J usage is TRBJ1-2; 10 nucleotides line up with TRBD1. This CDR3 contains 15 residues. V shed 1 base and J 5 bases; nucleotides not matched to a gene: 4. Germline CDR1 and CDR2: LGHDT and YNNKEL (reference sequence). The CDR3 DNA follows: TGTGCCAGCAGCCAAGCGGGACAGGGGTGGTATGGCTACACCTTC. Protein product: CASSQAGQGWYGYTF. The whole variable domain, remainder taken from reference TRBV3-1 and TRBJ1-2, is DTAVSQTPKYLVTQMGNDKSIKCEQNLGHDTMYWYKQDSKKFLKIMFSYNNKELIINETVPNRFSPKSPDKAHLNLHINSLELGDSAVYFCASSQAGQGWYGYTFGSGTRLTVV.

The V and J genes are TRBV28 and TRBJ2-7; 7 bases agree with TRBD1. This CDR3 is built from 14 residues. Germline V CDR1 and CDR2: MDHEN, SYDVKM. J lost 4 bases, V lost 4 bases, and 7 bases had no gene match. The CDR3 is CASSSGAQGYEQYF. The CDR3 coding sequence is TGTGCCAGCAGTTCAGGGGCACAGGGGTACGAGCAGTACTTC.

Here the CDR3 reads CASSLRGHLNGYTF. The CDR3 DNA reads TGTGCCAGCAGTTTACGGGGACACCTCAATGGCTACACCTTC. The chain employs TRBV28 and TRBJ1-2, with a possible D match to TRBD1 (6 bases). The CDR3 loop spans 14 amino acids. Germline assignment: CDR1 MDHEN and CDR2 SYDVKM. V lost 2 bases, J lost 6 bases, and 13 bases lay in between.

This chain uses TRBV20-1 with TRBJ2-1; D ambiguous. The CDR3 extends over 12 amino acids. The germline gives CDR1 DFQATT, CDR2 SNEGSKA (reference sequence). Trimming took off 6 bases at V and 3 bases at J, with 9 bases between the two ends. CDR3 residues: CSAITRYNEQFF. In nucleotides, the CDR3 is TGCAGTGCGATAACACGCTACAATGAGCAGTTCTTC.

The V call is TRBV7-2, the J call TRBJ2-1; 8 bases agree with TRBD1. The V gene's germline CDR1 is SGHTA and CDR2 FQGNSA. The V and J ends lost 4 bases and 9 bases, in that order; junction bases with no gene match: 5. The CDR3 is 13 amino acids. The CDR3 coding sequence is TGTGCCAGCAGCTCGGACAGGGATAGTGAGCAGTTCTTC. It encodes CASSSDRDSEQFF.

The rearrangement joins TRBV27 to TRBJ2-5; 7 positions agree with TRBD2. Looked up from germline, CDR1 is MNHEY and CDR2 is SMNVEV (reference sequence). The CDR3 spans 15 residues. The trim removed 6 bases at V and 5 bases at J, leaving 12 bases unmatched. CDR3 coding DNA: TGTGCCAGCAGCGGCGGGAGTCAGGTTTGGGAGACCCAGTACTTC. Translation: CASSGGSQVWETQYF.

This clonotype occurred once. DNA for the CDR3: TGTGCCTGGAGTGTCAACAGGGACACTGAAGCTTTCTTT. Encoded protein: CAWSVNRDTEAFF. The rearrangement joins TRBV30 to TRBJ1-1; possibly TRBD1 for D (6 bases). The CDR3 has 13 amino acids. V was pared by 0 bases and J by 3 bases, with 8 bases between. CDR1 is GTSNPN and CDR2 is SVGIG in the germline V gene (reference sequence).

This clonotype appeared a few times. The rearrangement joins TRBV28 to TRBJ2-2; no firm D call. V lost 2 bases to trimming and J lost 0 bases, with 10 bases between them. In germline, CDR1 is MDHEN, CDR2 SYDVKM. This CDR3 is 16 amino acids long. CDR3 protein: CASSLPTRTNTGELFF. CDR3 DNA: TGTGCCAGCAGTTTACCAACCCGGACGAACACCGGGGAGCTGTTTTTT.